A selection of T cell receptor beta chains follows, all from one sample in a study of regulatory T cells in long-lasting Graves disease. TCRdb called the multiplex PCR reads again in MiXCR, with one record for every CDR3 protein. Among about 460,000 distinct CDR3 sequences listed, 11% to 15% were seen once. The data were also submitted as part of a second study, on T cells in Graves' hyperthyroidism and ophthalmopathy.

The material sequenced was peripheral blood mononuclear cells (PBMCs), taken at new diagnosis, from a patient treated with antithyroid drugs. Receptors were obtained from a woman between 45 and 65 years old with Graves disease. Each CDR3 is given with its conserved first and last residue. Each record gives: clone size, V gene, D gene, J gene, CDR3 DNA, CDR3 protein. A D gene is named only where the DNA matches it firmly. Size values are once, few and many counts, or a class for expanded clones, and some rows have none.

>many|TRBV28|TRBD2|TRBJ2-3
TGTGCCAGCAGTTTTGGTAGCGGGAGGGCAGATACGCAGTATTTT
CASSFGSGRADTQYF
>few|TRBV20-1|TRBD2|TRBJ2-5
TGCAGTGCTAGAGGGACTAGCGGGAGAGGGGAACAAGAGACCCAGTACTTC
CSARGTSGRGEQETQYF
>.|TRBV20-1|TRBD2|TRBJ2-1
TGCAGTGCTAGAGGAGCGGGAGTTTGGGAGCAGTTCTTC
CSARGAGVWEQFF
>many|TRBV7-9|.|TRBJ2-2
TGTGCCAGCACCAATTCCGTTATCGGCGGGGAGCTGTTTTTT
CASTNSVIGGELFF
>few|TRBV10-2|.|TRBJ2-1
TGCGCCAGCAGTGAGGTGGGACCGCAGTTCTTC
CASSEVGPQFF
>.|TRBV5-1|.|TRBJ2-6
TGCGCCAGCAGCATTAGGGCTATTGGCTCTGGGGCCAACGTCCTGACTTTC
CASSIRAIGSGANVLTF
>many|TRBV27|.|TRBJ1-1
TGTGCCAGCAGTTCGGTTCGTCTATTTGGCGCTGAAGCTTTCTTT
CASSSVRLFGAEAFF
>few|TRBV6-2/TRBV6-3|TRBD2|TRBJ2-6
TGTGCCAGCAGTGAATTTGTATTGGGAGGGAGCTTATACTCTGGGGCCAACGTCCTGACTTTC
CASSEFVLGGSLYSGANVLTF
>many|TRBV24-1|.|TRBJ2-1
TGTGCCACCAGTACCCAGGGGGGTATGGAGTACAATGAGCAGTTCTTC
CATSTQGGMEYNEQFF
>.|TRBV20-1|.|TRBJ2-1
TGCAGTGCTAGAGTCCCCGGCAATGAGCAGTTCTTC
CSARVPGNEQFF
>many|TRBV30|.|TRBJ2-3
TGTGCCTGGAGTAGCGGGAGCACAGATACGCAGTATTTT
CAWSSGSTDTQYF
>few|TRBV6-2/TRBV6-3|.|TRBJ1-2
TGTGCCATATCCAGGGCCGCTAACTATGGCTACACCTTC
CAISRAANYGYTF
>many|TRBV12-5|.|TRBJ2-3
TGTGCTAGTGGTTTGGGGGGAAACACAGATACGCAGTATTTT
CASGLGGNTDTQYF
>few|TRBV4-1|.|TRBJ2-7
TGCGCCAGCAGCCCGAAAGAGCGGACAGCGCACTCCTACGAGCAGTACTTC
CASSPKERTAHSYEQYF
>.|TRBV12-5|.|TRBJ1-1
TGTGCTAGTGGTCACGGACTGAACACTGAAGCTTTCTTT
CASGHGLNTEAFF
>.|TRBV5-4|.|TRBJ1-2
TGTGCCAGCAGCTTGGTTGACCGATTCGGCTATGGCTACACCTTC
CASSLVDRFGYGYTF
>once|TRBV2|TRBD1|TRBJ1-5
TGTGCCAGCATGGGACAGGGAGGACAGCCCCAGCATTTT
CASMGQGGQPQHF
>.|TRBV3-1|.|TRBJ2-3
TGTGCCAGCAGCTCCTCCATCGGCACAGATACGCAGTATTTT
CASSSSIGTDTQYF
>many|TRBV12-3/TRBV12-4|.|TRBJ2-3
TGTGCCACCCGGAGGGCGACGAGCACAGATACGCAGTATTTT
CATRRATSTDTQYF
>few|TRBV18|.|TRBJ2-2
TGTGCCAGCTCACCACCAGGCCGTTACACCGGGGAGCTGTTTTTT
CASSPPGRYTGELFF
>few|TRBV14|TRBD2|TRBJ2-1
TGTGCCAGCAGCCAAGATTTGGGACTACCCTACAATGAGCAGTTCTTC
CASSQDLGLPYNEQFF
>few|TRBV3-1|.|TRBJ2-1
TGTGCCAGCAGCCAAGATGACAGTTCTGAGCAGTTCTTC
CASSQDDSSEQFF
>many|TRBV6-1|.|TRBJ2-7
TGTGCCAGCAGCCAGCGGTTTGGCTACGAGCAGTACTTC
CASSQRFGYEQYF
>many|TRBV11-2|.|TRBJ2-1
TGTGCCAGCAGCTTGGGATACCAGCAGTTCTTC
CASSLGYQQFF
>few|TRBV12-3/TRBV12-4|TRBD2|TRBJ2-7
TGTGCCAGCAGCCGAAGCGGGACCCACTACGAGCAGTACTTC
CASSRSGTHYEQYF
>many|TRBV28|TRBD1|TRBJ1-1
TGTGCCAGCAGTTTGGACAGGGGCTGGTTGAACACTGAAGCTTTCTTT
CASSLDRGWLNTEAFF
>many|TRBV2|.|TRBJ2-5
TGTGCCAGCAGTGCCCTGCGGGCCCAGCGGGAGACCCAGTACTTC
CASSALRAQRETQYF
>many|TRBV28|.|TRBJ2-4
TGTGCCAGCAGTTCCTGGGCCAGCCAAAACATTCAGTACTTC
CASSSWASQNIQYF
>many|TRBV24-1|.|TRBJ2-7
TGTGCCACCAGTGGACAGTTGCTATCCTACGAGCAGTACTTC
CATSGQLLSYEQYF
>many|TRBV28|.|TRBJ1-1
TGTGCCAGCAGTTCAATTTGGGGGGTAAACACTGAAGCTTTCTTT
CASSSIWGVNTEAFF
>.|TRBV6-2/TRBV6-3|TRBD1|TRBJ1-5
TGTGCCAGCAGTTACCGGCATACAGGGGATAGCAATCAGCCCCAGCATTTT
CASSYRHTGDSNQPQHF
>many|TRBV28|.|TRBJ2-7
TGTGCCAGCAGTTTAACCCAAGGTACCTACTCCTACGAGCAGTACTTC
CASSLTQGTYSYEQYF
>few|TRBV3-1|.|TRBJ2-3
TGTGCCAGCAGCCACGGGACCGACGTCGGCACAGATACGCAGTATTTT
CASSHGTDVGTDTQYF
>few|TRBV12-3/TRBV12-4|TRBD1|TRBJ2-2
TGTGCCAGCAGTATGGGACAGGGCACCGGGGAGCTGTTTTTT
CASSMGQGTGELFF